The 26 T cell receptor beta chains below come from one sample, sequenced in a study of tumor and adjacent non-tumor tissue in lung cancer. Three rounds of nested PCR, following a modified ARM-PCR protocol, produced the TCRbeta library. TCRdb redid the calling of the multiplex PCR reads with MiXCR, one entry per CDR3 protein. The table has some 80,000 distinct CDR3 sequences, 76% seen once. RNA was extracted from bulk tissue without any cell sorting. Distant lung tissue was collected more than 3 cm away from the tumor edge. Sequenced sample: distant non-tumor lung tissue. These receptors all stem from a man between 65 and 80 years old with non-small cell lung cancer.

V gene TRBV6-2 or TRBV6-3 combines with J gene TRBJ1-5; possibly TRBD1 for D (6 bases). Germline-derived CDR1 and CDR2 are MNHEY and SVGEGT. The CDR3 covers 14 residues. The germline V and J ends were trimmed by 8 bases and 7 bases, with 18 bases remaining between them. Here the CDR3 DNA reads TGTGCCAGCGACATGGCGGGGGCGGGGCAGCCCCAGCATTTT. This encodes CASDMAGAGQPQHF.

V is TRBV11-2 and J is TRBJ2-1; D is undetermined. The germline V gene has CDR1 SGHAT and CDR2 FQNNGV. The CDR3 runs to 15 residues. V shed 5 bases and J shed 1 base, with 12 bases lying between them. CDR3 residues: CASSRPLISYNEQFF. CDR3 in DNA: TGTGCCAGCAGCCGACCTCTGATTTCCTACAATGAGCAGTTCTTC.

A remark on this clonotype: Germline is not matched at one junction end, which may reflect a read error. The J gene is TRBJ2-7, the V gene TRBV20-1; 12 bases agree with TRBD2. The CDR3 has 15 residues. Germline V gives CDR1 DFQATT, CDR2 SNEGSKA (reference sequence). The chain's CDR3 is CSLREGLAGTYEKCF. CDR3 nucleotides: TGCAGTCTTAGAGAAGGACTAGCGGGGACCTACGAGAAGTGCTTC.

This clonotype was seen only a few times. It is likely a read error, because the conserved phenylalanine at the end of the CDR3 is missing. This chain connects TRBV6-1 to TRBJ2-1, with D unclear. V was pared by 9 bases and J by 4 bases, with 4 bases between. The CDR3 is 10 amino acids. Per the germline V gene, CDR1 is MNHNS and CDR2 is SASEGT. The CDR3 DNA sequence: TGTGCCAGAAGTTACAATGAGCAGTTCTTA. Its protein is CARSYNEQFL.

The CDR3 region has the DNA TGTGCCTGCACAACCGGGACAATCTCCTACGAGCAGTACTTC. It yields the protein CACTTGTISYEQYF. The chain carries TRBV10-3 and TRBJ2-7, with TRBD1 as a possible D gene (6 bases). V was trimmed by 11 bases and J by 0 bases, leaving 17 bases between them. The CDR3 runs 14 residues. Per germline, CDR1 ENHRY and CDR2 SYGVKD.

Points on this clonotype: This sequence may be a read error, since a much larger clone differs from it by one base. The genes are TRBV6-5 and TRBJ1-4; D is unclear. This CDR3 spans 14 amino acids. CDR1 is MNHEY, CDR2 SVGAGI, per germline. CDR3 residues: CVSSYSIFGEKLFF. CDR3 sequence (DNA): TGTGTCAGCAGTTACTCGATATTCGGCGAAAAACTGTTTTTT.

The rearrangement joins TRBV28 to TRBJ2-6; tentatively, D is TRBD1 (6 bases). The CDR3 loop spans 16 amino acids. The V gene's germline CDR1 is MDHEN and CDR2 SYDVKM. The CDR3: CVGSSLRGSGANVLTF. The CDR3 DNA sequence: TGTGTCGGCAGTTCTCTCAGGGGCTCTGGGGCCAACGTCCTGACTTTC.

A note on this clonotype: It is likely a read error, because the conserved phenylalanine at the end of the CDR3 is missing. The V call is TRBV28, the J call TRBJ1-2; the match to TRBD1 covers 7 bases. CDR3 length equals 15 residues. The V gene's germline CDR1 is MDHEN and CDR2 SYDVKM. DNA for the CDR3: TGTCCCAGCAGTTTATGGGGGGACAGAAATTATGGCTACACCTTA. Protein: CPSSLWGDRNYGYTL.

J is TRBJ2-1 and V is TRBV7-9, with 11 nucleotides matching TRBD1. V trimming: 7 bases; J trimming: 6 bases; junction bases outside the gene matches: 11. The V gene's germline CDR1 is SEHNR and CDR2 FQNEAQ (reference sequence). This CDR3 is built from 16 residues. CDR3 protein: CASTTDRGPLSNEQFF. The CDR3, as DNA: TGTGCCAGCACCACGGACAGGGGGCCTCTCTCCAATGAGCAGTTCTTC.

In regard to this clonotype: A single base separates this from a much larger clone, so it may be a read error. The CDR3 DNA reads TGTGCTAGTGGTGTGGGAGCGGGGGGGAACAATGAGCAGTTCTTC. Its translation is CASGVGAGGNNEQFF. This sequence joins TRBV12-5 and TRBJ2-1, with 10 bases identical to TRBD2. The ends lost 5 bases at V and 5 bases at J; junction bases unmatched: 6. This CDR3 has 15 amino acids. Germline assignment: CDR1 LGHNT and CDR2 FRNRAP.

To note about this clonotype: A much larger clone differs from this one at a single base, so this may be a read error. It is likely a read error, because the conserved phenylalanine at the end of the CDR3 is missing. The chain couples TRBV7-3 to TRBJ2-3, with 9 bases that match TRBD2. The germline gives CDR1 SGHTA, CDR2 FQGTGA. The CDR3 is 14 amino acids. Trimming at V came to 7 bases and at J to 1 base, leaving 3 bases not matched to a gene. CDR3 protein: CASTIAGGTDTQYL. For the CDR3, the DNA is TGTGCCAGCACAATAGCGGGGGGCACAGATACGCAGTATCTT.

On this clonotype itself: Sequence at one end of the junction differs from germline and may be a read error. The chain is built from TRBV5-6 and TRBJ2-1, with 8 bases that match TRBD2. The germline CDR1 and CDR2 sequences are SGHDT and YYEEEE. This CDR3 has 17 residues. As DNA, the CDR3 is TGTGCCAGCAGCCAAACTATGGCGGGAGGCCACTACAATGAGGAGTTCTTC. It encodes CASSQTMAGGHYNEEFF.

This clonotype appeared a few times. This chain uses TRBV12-5 with TRBJ1-1; no clear D gene. Per germline, CDR1 LGHNT and CDR2 FRNRAP. The V end lost 2 bases, the J end lost 2 bases, and 21 bases lay between the germline ends. The CDR3 has 18 residues. The CDR3 sequence is CASGLTLSGVRGNTEAFF. The CDR3 region has the DNA TGTGCTAGTGGTTTGACCCTCTCCGGGGTCAGAGGAAACACTGAAGCTTTCTTT. The whole variable domain, filled in from reference TRBV12-5 and TRBJ1-1, reads DARVTQTPRHKVTEMGQEVTMRCQPILGHNTVFWYRQTMMQGLELLAYFRNRAPLDDSGMPKDRFSAEMPDATLATLKIQPSEPRDSAVYFCASGLTLSGVRGNTEAFFGQGTRLTVV.

On this clonotype: A much more abundant neighbour one base away suggests this may be a read error. The rearrangement uses TRBV11-2 and TRBJ2-1; 7 bases are shared with TRBD1. Germline V gene sequence: CDR1 SGHAT, CDR2 FQNNGV. The V segment lost 0 bases and the J segment 7 bases; nucleotides outside the gene matches: 6. This CDR3 contains 15 residues. The chain's CDR3 is CASSLDRATGNEQFF. DNA of the CDR3: TGTGCCAGCAGCTTAGATCGAGCGACAGGGAATGAGCAGTTCTTC.

This chain uses TRBV6-1 with TRBJ2-1; 7 nucleotides agree with TRBD1. From germline, CDR1 is MNHNS and CDR2 SASEGT. The trim removed 4 bases at V and 11 bases at J, leaving 11 bases unmatched. CDR3 size: 14 residues. The CDR3 spells CASSGTGGLDKQFF. As DNA, the CDR3 is TGTGCCAGCAGTGGGACAGGAGGATTGGATAAGCAGTTCTTC.

Worth noting for this clonotype: A single base separates this from a much larger clone, so it may be a read error. The chain combines TRBV5-6 with TRBJ2-2; 7 positions agree with TRBD2. Looked up from germline, CDR1 is SGHDT and CDR2 is YYEEEE. This CDR3 comprises 15 residues. Trimming cost V 5 bases and J 0 bases; bases outside gene matches: 4. CDR3 in DNA: TGTGCCAGCAGTCCTCTAGCGGCGAACACCGGGGAGCTGTTTTTT. Its translation: CASSPLAANTGELFF. The variable domain in full, completed from reference TRBV5-6 and TRBJ2-2, reads DAGVTQSPTHLIKTRGQQVTLRCSPKSGHDTVSWYQQALGQGPQFIFQYYEEEERQRGNFPDRFSGHQFPNYSSELNVNALLLGDSALYLCASSPLAANTGELFFGEGSRLTVL.

This clonotype appeared many times. V is TRBV5-6 and J is TRBJ2-2; D is unclear. Germline V gene sequence: CDR1 SGHDT, CDR2 YYEEEE. The CDR3 consists of 12 residues. V was pared by 2 bases and J by 7 bases, with 6 bases between. CDR3 in DNA: TGTGCCAGCAGCTTCGTTAGCGGGGAGCTGTTTTTT. Residues: CASSFVSGELFF. The full variable domain, in which reference TRBV5-6 and TRBJ2-2 provide the parts outside the CDR3, is DAGVTQSPTHLIKTRGQQVTLRCSPKSGHDTVSWYQQALGQGPQFIFQYYEEEERQRGNFPDRFSGHQFPNYSSELNVNALLLGDSALYLCASSFVSGELFFGEGSRLTVL.

In regard to this clonotype: The junction and the germline gene differ at one end; a read error may be behind it. This sequence joins TRBV5-6 and TRBJ1-1; the D gene is possibly TRBD1 (6 bases). Germline V lookup: CDR1 SGHDT, CDR2 YYEEEE. The CDR3 is 14 amino acids. CDR3 sequence reads: CASSPTGAATEDFF. The CDR3 DNA sequence: TGTGCCAGTAGCCCTACGGGGGCTGCCACTGAAGATTTCTTT.

This clonotype was observed a few times. This may stem from a read error, because a much larger clone lies one nucleotide away. The CDR3 sequence: CASCAVDSPGNTIYF. The CDR3 DNA sequence: TGTGCCAGCTGTGCCGTCGACAGCCCTGGAAACACCATATATTTT. The chain uses TRBV6-6 and TRBJ1-3; maybe TRBD1 (5 bases). V was clipped by 8 bases and J by 2 bases, with 16 bases between them. The CDR3 is 15 amino acids. Germline CDR1 reads MNHNY; CDR2 reads SVGAGI (reference sequence).

This sequence joins TRBV7-8 and TRBJ2-1, with TRBD2 matching 12 bases. The CDR3 totals 18 residues. CDR1 SGHVS and CDR2 FQNEAQ come from the germline V gene. After removal of 7 bases from V and 6 bases from J, the junction contained 16 bases not matched to a gene. CDR3 sequence reads: CASNLIRTSGTRANEQFF. The DNA of the CDR3 is TGTGCCAGCAATTTAATCCGGACTAGCGGGACGAGGGCCAATGAGCAGTTCTTC.

The chain joins TRBV20-1 to TRBJ2-1; D is possibly TRBD1 or TRBD2 (6 bases each). V was cut by 6 bases and J by 4 bases, with 19 bases left in between. The CDR3 covers 15 residues. Germline-derived CDR1 and CDR2 are DFQATT and SNEGSKA (reference sequence). The CDR3 region is CSARLVGQGYNEQFF. The CDR3 DNA sequence: TGCAGTGCCCGACTAGTGGGACAAGGGTACAATGAGCAGTTCTTC.

As to this clonotype: This could be a read error, since a much larger clone is one nucleotide away. The rearrangement uses TRBV5-4 and TRBJ2-1; 8 nucleotides match TRBD2. The CDR3 runs to 16 residues. The germline V gene encodes CDR1 SGHNT and CDR2 YYREEE (reference sequence). The CDR3 coding sequence is TGTGCCAGCAGCTTCTTGAGCGGGGGATCCTACAATGAGCAGATCTTC. It specifies CASSFLSGGSYNEQIF. The whole variable domain, filled in from reference TRBV5-4 and TRBJ2-1, reads ETGVTQSPTHLIKTRGQQVTLRCSSQSGHNTVSWYQQALGQGPQFIFQYYREEENGRGNFPPRFSGLQFPNYSSELNVNALELDDSALYLCASSFLSGGSYNEQIFGPGTRLTVL.

The rearrangement uses TRBV12-3 or TRBV12-4 and TRBJ1-2; no firm D call. CDR3 size: 15 residues. V was clipped by 6 bases and J by 9 bases, with 23 bases between them. In DNA, the CDR3 is TGTGCCAGCAGCTGGAGAGCTGGGAGACGGGATAGCTACACCTTC. Its translation is CASSWRAGRRDSYTF.

As for this clonotype: A much more abundant neighbour one base away suggests this may be a read error. This chain connects TRBV6-1 to TRBJ1-2; a possible D gene is TRBD1 (5 bases). The germline V gene has CDR1 MNHNS and CDR2 SASEGT. This CDR3 is 15 amino acids long. In DNA form, the CDR3 reads TGTGCCATCAGTGAAATGCAGGGAACATTCTATGGCTACACCTTC. Protein: CAISEMQGTFYGYTF.

The chain uses TRBV29-1 and TRBJ2-1; 7 bases map to TRBD2. CDR1 and CDR2 (germline): SQVTM, ANQGSEA. After removal of 7 bases from V and 5 bases from J, the junction contained 11 bases not matched to a gene. CDR3 length: 14 residues. The CDR3 DNA is TGCAGCGCTGTAGGGAGGGTCACAAACAATGAGCAGTTCTTC. This codes for CSAVGRVTNNEQFF.

With respect to this clonotype: This sequence may be a read error, since a much larger clone differs from it by one base. V gene TRBV7-9 combines with J gene TRBJ2-3; a possible D gene is TRBD1 (6 bases). Germline V gene sequence: CDR1 SEHNR, CDR2 FQNEAQ (reference sequence). The CDR3 is 15 amino acids. The CDR3 here is CDSSLSQGFTDTQYF. As DNA, the CDR3 is TGTGACAGCAGCCTATCTCAGGGGTTCACAGATACGCAGTATTTT.